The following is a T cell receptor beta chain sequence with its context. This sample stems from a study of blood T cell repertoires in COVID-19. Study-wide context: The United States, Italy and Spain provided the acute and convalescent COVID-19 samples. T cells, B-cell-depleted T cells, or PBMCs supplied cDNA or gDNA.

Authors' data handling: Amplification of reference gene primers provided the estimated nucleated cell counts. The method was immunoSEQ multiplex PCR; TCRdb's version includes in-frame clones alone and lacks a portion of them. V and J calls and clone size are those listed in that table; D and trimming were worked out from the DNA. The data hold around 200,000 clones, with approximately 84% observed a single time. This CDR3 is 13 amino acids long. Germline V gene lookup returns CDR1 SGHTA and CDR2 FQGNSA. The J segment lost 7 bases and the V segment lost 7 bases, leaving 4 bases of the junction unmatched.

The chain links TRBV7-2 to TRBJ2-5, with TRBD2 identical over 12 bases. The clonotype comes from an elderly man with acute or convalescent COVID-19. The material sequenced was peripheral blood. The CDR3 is CASTLAGGGTQYF. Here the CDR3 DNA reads TGTGCCAGCACCCTAGCGGGAGGGGGGACCCAGTACTTC.